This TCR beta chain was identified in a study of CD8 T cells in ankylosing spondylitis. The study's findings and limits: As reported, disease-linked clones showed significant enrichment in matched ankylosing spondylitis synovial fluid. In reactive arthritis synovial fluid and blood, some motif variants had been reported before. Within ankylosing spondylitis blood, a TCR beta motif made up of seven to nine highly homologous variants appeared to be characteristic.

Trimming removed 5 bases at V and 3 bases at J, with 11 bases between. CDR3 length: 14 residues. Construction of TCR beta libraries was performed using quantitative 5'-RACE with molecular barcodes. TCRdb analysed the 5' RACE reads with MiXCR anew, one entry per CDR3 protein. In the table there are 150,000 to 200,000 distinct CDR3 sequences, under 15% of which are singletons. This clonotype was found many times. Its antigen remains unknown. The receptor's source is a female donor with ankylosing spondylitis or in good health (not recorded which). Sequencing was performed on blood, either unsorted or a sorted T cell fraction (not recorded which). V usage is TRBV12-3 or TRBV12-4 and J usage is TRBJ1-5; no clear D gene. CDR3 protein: CASSQEKPNQPQHF. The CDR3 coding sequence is TGTGCCAGCAGTCAGGAGAAACCCAATCAGCCCCAGCATTTT.